Listed here are 8 T cell receptor beta chains from one sample, sequenced in a study of OX40 agonist ivuxolimab in advanced cancers. Measured with immunoSEQ multiplex PCR; TCRdb has only the in-frame clones, and not every one. The sample yields fewer than 50,000 clones, 92% seen once. Here the sequenced sample was CD4+ or CD8+ T cells sorted from blood, taken in a trial of the OX40 agonist ivuxolimab. These receptors originate from an adult with an advanced solid tumor such as melanoma, head and neck, liver or kidney cancer.

The chain links TRBV6-6 to TRBJ1-1, with a weak D call TRBD1 (5 bases). The CDR3 is 14 amino acids. Between the trimmed V and J ends, which lost 3 bases and 3 bases, there was a span of 11 bases. Germline V gives CDR1 MNHNY, CDR2 SVGAGI (reference sequence). The CDR3 coding sequence is TGTGCCAGCAGTTATGGGCAGGGTGACACTGAAGCTTTCTTT. Translated: CASSYGQGDTEAFF.

The rearrangement uses TRBV6-1 and TRBJ2-7; D is undetermined. Looked up from germline, CDR1 is MNHNS and CDR2 is SASEGT. The CDR3 length is 12 residues. Trimming pared 5 bases from V and 6 bases from J, leaving 11 bases between. This chain's CDR3 is CASSPPSGEQYF. The CDR3, as DNA: TGTGCCAGCAGTCCACCCTCCGGCGAGCAGTACTTC.

The chain uses TRBV30 and TRBJ2-7; 9 bases align to TRBD1. This CDR3 has 14 amino acids. V lost 2 bases and J lost 5; bases outside the gene matches: 7. Germline lookup yields CDR1 GTSNPN and CDR2 SVGIG (reference sequence). The CDR3 spells CAWSIAGTGNEQYF. CDR3 bases: TGTGCCTGGAGTATTGCCGGGACAGGGAACGAGCAGTACTTC.

The chain is built from TRBV7-9 and TRBJ2-7; 9 bases map to TRBD2. J lost 0 bases, V lost 5 bases, and 2 bases had no gene match. The CDR3 is 14 residues long. Per the germline V gene, CDR1 is SEHNR and CDR2 is FQNEAQ (reference sequence). The CDR3 DNA sequence: TGTGCCAGCAGCCCGACTAGCGGCTCCTACGAGCAGTACTTC. This codes for CASSPTSGSYEQYF.

This rearrangement joins TRBV19 to TRBJ1-1, with D tentatively TRBD1 (6 bases). This CDR3 has 14 residues. CDR1 is LNHDA and CDR2 is SQIVND in the germline V gene (reference sequence). Trimming removed 5 bases at V and 1 base at J, with 11 bases between. The CDR3 protein is CASSGGQTNTEAFF. The CDR3, as DNA: TGTGCCAGTAGTGGCGGACAGACGAACACTGAAGCTTTCTTT.

The sample holds one count of this clone. This chain uses TRBV28 with TRBJ1-2; TRBD1 is a possible D gene (5 bases). The CDR3 has 13 amino acids. Germline V gene lookup returns CDR1 MDHEN and CDR2 SYDVKM. V was trimmed by 2 bases and J by 2 bases, leaving 6 bases between them. In DNA, the CDR3 is TGTGCCAGCAGTTTAAGGACAAACTATGGCTACACCTTC. Translating it yields CASSLRTNYGYTF.

V usage is TRBV11-2 and J usage is TRBJ2-7; TRBD1 is a possible D gene (5 bases). The CDR3 sequence is 13 residues long. Trimming removed 1 base at V and 3 bases at J, with 7 bases between. Germline lookup yields CDR1 SGHAT and CDR2 FQNNGV. The CDR3 region has the DNA TGTGCCAGCAGCTTAGGGGGCGGCTACGAGCAGTACTTC. Its protein product is CASSLGGGYEQYF.

The chain couples TRBV6-6 to TRBJ2-1; 13 bases are shared with TRBD2. The length of the CDR3 is 16 residues. The trim removed 2 bases at V and 8 bases at J, leaving 6 bases unmatched. The germline V gene encodes CDR1 MNHNY and CDR2 SVGAGI (reference sequence). The CDR3 reads CASSYLLAGGRYEQFF. CDR3 in DNA: TGTGCCAGCAGTTACCTACTAGCGGGAGGGAGGTATGAGCAGTTCTTC.